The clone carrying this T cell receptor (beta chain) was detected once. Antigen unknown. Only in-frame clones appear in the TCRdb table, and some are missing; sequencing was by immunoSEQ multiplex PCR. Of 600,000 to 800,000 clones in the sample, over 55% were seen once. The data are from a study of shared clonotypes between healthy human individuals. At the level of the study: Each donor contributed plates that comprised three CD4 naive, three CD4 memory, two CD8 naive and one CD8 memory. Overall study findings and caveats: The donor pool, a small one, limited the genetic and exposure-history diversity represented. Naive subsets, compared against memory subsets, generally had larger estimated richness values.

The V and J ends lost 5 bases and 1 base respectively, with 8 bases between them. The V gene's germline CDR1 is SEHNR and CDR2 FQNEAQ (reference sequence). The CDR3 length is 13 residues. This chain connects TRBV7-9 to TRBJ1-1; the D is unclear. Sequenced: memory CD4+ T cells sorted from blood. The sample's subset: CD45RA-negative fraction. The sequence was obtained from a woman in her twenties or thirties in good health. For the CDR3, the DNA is TGTGCCAGCAGCCAAGACGAGAACACTGAAGCTTTCTTT. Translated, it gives CASSQDENTEAFF.